This TCR beta chain was sequenced during a study of blood T cell repertoires in COVID-19. Study-wide background: Acute-phase and convalescent COVID-19 samples originated in the United States, Italy and Spain. Sample material is recorded as cDNA or gDNA derived from T cells, B-cell-depleted T cells, or PBMCs.

In the original processing: Estimation of nucleated cell counts relied on the amplification of reference gene primers. Some clones are missing from TCRdb's copy, which holds only in-frame ones; the method was immunoSEQ multiplex PCR. V and J calls and clone size come straight from that table; D and trimming were deduced from the DNA. The sample holds 150,000 to 200,000 clones, 65% to 80% seen once. The CDR3 is 18 residues long. V dropped 0 bases and J dropped 0; count of bases not matched to a gene: 5. Germline CDR1 and CDR2: GTSNPN and SVGIG (reference sequence). This TCR derives from a man over 45 who had recovered from COVID-19. The chain couples TRBV30 to TRBJ2-2, with 12 bases aligning to TRBD2. The sample taken for sequencing was peripheral blood. CDR3 residues: CAWSVLAGGLSNTGELFF. In DNA, the CDR3 is TGTGCCTGGAGTGTACTAGCGGGAGGCTTGTCGAACACCGGGGAGCTGTTTTTT.